This TCR beta chain emerged from a study of Graves' ophthalmopathy and Graves' hyperthyroidism. About the research overall: In this cohort's terms, stable hyperthyroidism meant no ophthalmopathy by 18 months of follow-up.

Only a few counts were recorded for this clonotype. Using RNA transcripts, the TCR beta CDR3 regions were amplified. The workflow started with a first-round RT-PCR run with HTBI primers and then moved on to a second-round multiplex PCR. TCRdb re-analysed the multiplex PCR reads in MiXCR, keeping a single row per CDR3 protein. There are around 1,200,000 distinct CDR3 sequences in the sample; around a third occur only once, and 11% lies in the top ten. Sequencing was carried out using peripheral blood or thyroid tissue (not recorded which). The sequence came from an adult man with Graves' hyperthyroidism.

CDR3: CASSTIAGETQYF. In DNA form, the CDR3 reads TGTGCCAGCAGTACAATAGCGGGAGAGACCCAGTACTTC. This rearrangement joins TRBV27 to TRBJ2-5; TRBD2 matches 7 bases. Germline trimming cut 5 bases from V and 4 bases from J; bases unmatched to any gene: 4. Looked up from germline, CDR1 is MNHEY and CDR2 is SMNVEV (reference sequence). This CDR3 contains 13 residues.